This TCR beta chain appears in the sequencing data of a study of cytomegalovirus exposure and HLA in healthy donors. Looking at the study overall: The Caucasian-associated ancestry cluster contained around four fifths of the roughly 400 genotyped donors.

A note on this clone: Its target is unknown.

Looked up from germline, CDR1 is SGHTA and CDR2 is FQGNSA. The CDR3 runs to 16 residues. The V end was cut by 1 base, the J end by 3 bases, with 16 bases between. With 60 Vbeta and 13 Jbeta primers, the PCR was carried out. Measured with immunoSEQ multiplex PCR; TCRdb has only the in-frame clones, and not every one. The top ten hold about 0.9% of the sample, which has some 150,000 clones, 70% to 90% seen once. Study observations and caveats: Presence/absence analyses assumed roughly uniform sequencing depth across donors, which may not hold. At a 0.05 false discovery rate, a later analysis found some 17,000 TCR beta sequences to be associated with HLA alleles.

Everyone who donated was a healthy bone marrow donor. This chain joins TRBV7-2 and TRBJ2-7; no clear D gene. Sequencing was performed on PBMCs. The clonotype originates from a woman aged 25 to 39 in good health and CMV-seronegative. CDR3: CASSLDSNVLIYEQYF. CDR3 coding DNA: TGTGCCAGCAGCTTAGACTCCAACGTTTTAATCTACGAGCAGTACTTC.